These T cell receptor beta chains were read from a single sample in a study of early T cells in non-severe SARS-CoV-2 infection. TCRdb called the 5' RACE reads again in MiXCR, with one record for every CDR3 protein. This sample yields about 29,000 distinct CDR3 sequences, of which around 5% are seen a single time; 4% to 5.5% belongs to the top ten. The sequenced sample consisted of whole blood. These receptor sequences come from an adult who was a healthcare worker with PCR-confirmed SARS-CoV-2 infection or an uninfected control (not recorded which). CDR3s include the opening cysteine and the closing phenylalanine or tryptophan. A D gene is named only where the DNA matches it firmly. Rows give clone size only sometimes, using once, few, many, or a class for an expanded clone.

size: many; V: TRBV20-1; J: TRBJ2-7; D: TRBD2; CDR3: CSAAPTSGHSYEQYF; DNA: TGCAGTGCTGCTCCGACTAGCGGGCACTCCTACGAGCAGTACTTC
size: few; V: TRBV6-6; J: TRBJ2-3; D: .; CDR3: CASSYGDRVDTQYF; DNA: TGTGCCAGCAGTTACGGAGATCGAGTGGATACGCAGTATTTT
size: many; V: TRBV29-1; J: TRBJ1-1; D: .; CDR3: CSVTDTPNTEAFF; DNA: TGCAGCGTCACCGACACACCGAACACTGAAGCTTTCTTT
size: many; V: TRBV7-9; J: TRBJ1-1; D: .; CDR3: CASSLMVVILNTEAFF; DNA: TGTGCCAGCAGCTTAATGGTGGTTATACTAAACACTGAAGCTTTCTTT
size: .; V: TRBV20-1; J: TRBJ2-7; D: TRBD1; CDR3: CSARDHSRGRYEQYF; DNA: TGCAGTGCTAGAGATCATAGTAGGGGGCGTTACGAGCAGTACTTC
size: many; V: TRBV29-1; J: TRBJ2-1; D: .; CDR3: CSAGRTLYNEQFF; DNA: TGCAGCGCCGGACGGACCCTCTACAATGAGCAGTTCTTC
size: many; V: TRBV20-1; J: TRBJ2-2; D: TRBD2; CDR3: CSARGTSGLTGELFF; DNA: TGCAGTGCTAGGGGGACTAGCGGACTCACCGGGGAGCTGTTTTTT
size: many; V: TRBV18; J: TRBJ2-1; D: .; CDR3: CASSPRQGSYNEQFF; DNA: TGTGCCAGCTCACCGCGGCAGGGGTCCTACAATGAGCAGTTCTTC
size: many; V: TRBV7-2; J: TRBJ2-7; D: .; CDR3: CASIPGTHSYEQYF; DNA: TGTGCCAGCATTCCCGGGACACACTCCTACGAGCAGTACTTC
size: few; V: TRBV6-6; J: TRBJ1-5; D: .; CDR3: CASSYEGSQPQHF; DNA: TGTGCCAGCAGTTATGAGGGGAGCCAGCCCCAGCATTTT
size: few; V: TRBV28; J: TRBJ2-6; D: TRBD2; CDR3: CASSFGLAGGPASGANVLTF; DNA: TGTGCCAGCAGTTTTGGTCTAGCGGGAGGGCCTGCGTCTGGGGCCAACGTCCTGACTTTC
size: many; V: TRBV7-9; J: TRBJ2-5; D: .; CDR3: CASSLNSGNQETQYF; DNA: TGTGCCAGCAGCTTAAATTCCGGCAACCAAGAGACCCAGTACTTC
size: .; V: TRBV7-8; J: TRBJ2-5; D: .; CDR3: CASSLAQMGYRETQYF; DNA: TGTGCCAGCAGCTTAGCCCAGATGGGGTATCGGGAGACCCAGTACTTC
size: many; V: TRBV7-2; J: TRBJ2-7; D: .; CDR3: CASSSPPSSYEQYF; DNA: TGTGCCAGCAGCTCGCCCCCAAGCTCCTACGAGCAGTACTTC
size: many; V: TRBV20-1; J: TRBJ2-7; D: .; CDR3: CSAQRVGDGKSYEQYF; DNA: TGCAGTGCCCAGCGGGTGGGGGACGGCAAGTCCTACGAGCAGTACTTC
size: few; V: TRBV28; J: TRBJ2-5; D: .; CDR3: CASSPLVTLPEETQYF; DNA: TGTGCCAGCAGTCCCCTCGTGACCCTCCCAGAAGAGACCCAGTACTTC
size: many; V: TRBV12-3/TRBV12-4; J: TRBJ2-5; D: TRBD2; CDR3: CASSLSAGEETQYF; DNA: TGTGCCAGCAGTTTATCAGCGGGGGAAGAGACCCAGTACTTC
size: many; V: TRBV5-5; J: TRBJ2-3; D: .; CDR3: CASSFFSTDTQYF; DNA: TGTGCCAGCAGCTTTTTCAGCACAGATACGCAGTATTTT
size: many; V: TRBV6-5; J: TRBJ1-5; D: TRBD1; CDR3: CASSTRGTGVPQHF; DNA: TGTGCCAGCAGCACAAGGGGGACAGGGGTGCCCCAGCATTTT
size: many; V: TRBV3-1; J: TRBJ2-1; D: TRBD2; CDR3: CASSQVTRGANEQFF; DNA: TGTGCCAGCAGCCAAGTGACGCGGGGGGCTAATGAGCAGTTCTTC
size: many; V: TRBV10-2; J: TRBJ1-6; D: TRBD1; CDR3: CASRKDRWDSPLHF; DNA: TGCGCCAGCAGAAAGGACAGGTGGGATTCACCCCTCCACTTT
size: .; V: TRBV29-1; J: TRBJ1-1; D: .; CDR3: CSVEGTAYTEAFF; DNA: TGCAGCGTTGAAGGAACTGCTTACACTGAAGCTTTCTTT
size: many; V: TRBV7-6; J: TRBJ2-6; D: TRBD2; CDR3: CASSLTSGRSGANVLTF; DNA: TGTGCCAGCAGCTTAACTAGCGGGCGCTCTGGGGCCAACGTCCTGACTTTC
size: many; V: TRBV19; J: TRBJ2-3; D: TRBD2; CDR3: CASSILEGGPTDTQYF; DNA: TGTGCCAGTAGTATCTTGGAGGGAGGGCCCACAGATACGCAGTATTTT
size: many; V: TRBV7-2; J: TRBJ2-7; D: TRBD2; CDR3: CASSSGLAASYEQYF; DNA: TGTGCCAGCAGCTCGGGACTAGCGGCCTCCTACGAGCAGTACTTC
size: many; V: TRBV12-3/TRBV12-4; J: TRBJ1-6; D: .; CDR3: CASSTQGSPLHF; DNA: TGTGCCAGCAGTACACAGGGTTCACCCCTCCACTTT
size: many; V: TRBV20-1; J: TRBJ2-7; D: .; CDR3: CSARVGAATYEQYF; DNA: TGCAGTGCTAGGGTAGGGGCGGCAACCTACGAGCAGTACTTC